Following are 22 T cell receptor beta chains from one sample sequenced in a study of blood T cell repertoires in COVID-19. Profiled with immunoSEQ multiplex PCR; TCRdb holds only in-frame clones, not every one. The table shows 150,000 or so clones, with roughly 78% occurring only once. Sample: peripheral blood. Source of these receptors: a woman aged 55-69 years with COVID-19, enrolled during active disease.

The chain uses TRBV28 and TRBJ1-3, with a possible D match to TRBD1 (5 bases). In germline, CDR1 is MDHEN, CDR2 SYDVKM. This CDR3 is 16 amino acids long. V lost 3 bases and J lost 0, with 12 bases in between. The CDR3 DNA reads TGTGCCAGCAGTTTCCGACAGAGAGGCTCTGGAAACACCATATATTTT. The encoded protein is CASSFRQRGSGNTIYF.

The chain carries TRBV5-1 and TRBJ1-2; 8 bases map to TRBD1. Germline V CDR1 and CDR2: SGHRS, YFSETQ. CDR3 length equals 16 residues. J was trimmed by 1 base and V by 4 bases; bases with no gene match: 9. Written as DNA, the CDR3 is TGCGCCAGCAGCGCGGGGACAGGCGCCTTTAACTATGGCTACACCTTC. This codes for CASSAGTGAFNYGYTF.

The J gene is TRBJ2-7, the V gene TRBV7-2; 7 positions agree with TRBD2. This CDR3 comprises 12 residues. From germline, CDR1 is SGHTA and CDR2 FQGNSA. The trim removed 3 bases at V and 5 bases at J, leaving 1 base unmatched. In DNA, the CDR3 is TGTGCCAGCAGCTTGACTAGCCACGAGCAGTACTTC. It codes for CASSLTSHEQYF.

The chain has TRBV6-2 or TRBV6-3 and TRBJ1-5; weak D call: TRBD1 (5 bases). CDR1 MNHEY and CDR2 SVGEGT come from the germline V gene. The CDR3 has 13 amino acids. Trimming cost V 6 bases and J 6 bases, with 12 bases left between them. CDR3 loop: CASSLPGLQPQHF. CDR3 nucleotide sequence: TGTGCCAGCAGCCTTCCAGGGCTTCAGCCCCAGCATTTT.

The J gene is TRBJ2-5, the V gene TRBV2; the D gene is possibly TRBD2 (6 bases). Germline V CDR1 and CDR2: SNHLY, FYNNEI. This CDR3 has 13 amino acids. V lost 7 bases and J lost 5, with 14 bases in between. The CDR3 nucleotides are TGTGCCAGCAAGTTCGGGAGAGGGGAGACCCAGTACTTC. Translation gives CASKFGRGETQYF.

This clone appeared once. The V gene is TRBV20-1, the J gene TRBJ1-5; no definite D call. Germline CDR1 and CDR2: DFQATT and SNEGSKA (reference sequence). V shed 3 bases and J shed 2 bases, with 11 bases lying between them. The CDR3 runs to 14 residues. This CDR3 is CSASSGEGNQPQHF. CDR3 sequence (DNA): TGCAGTGCTAGTTCTGGGGAGGGCAATCAGCCCCAGCATTTT.

The genes are TRBV21-1 and TRBJ2-1; no DNA check was done on the table's D call, TRBD2. TRBV21-1 counts as a pseudogene. The CDR3 totals 18 residues. CDR3 in amino acids: CASSTNVAGTSGKNEQFF. CDR3 in DNA: TGTGCCAGCAGCACGAACGTAGCCGGGACTAGCGGAAAAAATGAGCAGTTCTTC.

The rearrangement uses TRBV6-5 and TRBJ2-7, with D perhaps TRBD1 (6 bases). CDR1 and CDR2 (germline): MNHEY, SVGAGI. The CDR3 runs to 15 residues. Trimming cost V 6 bases and J 9 bases, with 24 bases left between them. The DNA of the CDR3 is TGTGCCAGCAGGGGACCTGGGGGCGCCCCTTTGGGGCAGTACTTC. Amino acid sequence: CASRGPGGAPLGQYF.

V is TRBV28 and J is TRBJ1-1; 8 positions agree with TRBD1. Germline V CDR1 and CDR2: MDHEN, SYDVKM. V shed 1 base, J shed 5 bases, and the junction held 3 bases outside the gene matches. CDR3 size: 14 residues. The CDR3 DNA is TGTGCCAGCAGTTTATTAACAGGGGGAACTGAAGCTTTCTTT. Amino acid sequence: CASSLLTGGTEAFF.

The V gene is TRBV4-2, the J gene TRBJ2-1, with D possibly matching TRBD2 (6 bases). CDR1 LGHNA and CDR2 YNFKEQ come from the germline V gene. The CDR3 runs 17 residues. The ends were cut back, 2 bases at V and 2 bases at J, with 16 bases in the middle. CDR3 region: CASSQPAIAEPYNEQFF. The CDR3 coding sequence is TGTGCCAGCAGCCAACCGGCAATAGCGGAGCCCTACAATGAGCAGTTCTTC.

This chain joins TRBV3-1 (or the pseudogene TRBV3-2) and TRBJ1-2; possibly TRBD1 for D (5 bases). Germline assignment: CDR1 LGHDT and CDR2 YNNKEL (reference sequence). Deletions cut 1 base from V and 6 bases from J, with 15 bases between. The length of the CDR3 is 15 residues. This CDR3 is CASSQGSGSEDGYTF. The DNA for the CDR3 is TGTGCCAGCAGCCAAGGATCAGGGTCCGAGGATGGCTACACCTTC.

The V gene is TRBV7-2, the J gene TRBJ1-3, with D perhaps matching TRBD1 (5 bases). The CDR3 length is 13 residues. The germline V gene has CDR1 SGHTA and CDR2 FQGNSA. The ends were cut back, 8 bases at V and 3 bases at J, with 11 bases in the middle. The CDR3 DNA reads as TGTGCCAGCGGTCGACAGCTTGGAAACACCATATATTTT. Protein product: CASGRQLGNTIYF.

This chain uses TRBV3-1 (or the pseudogene TRBV3-2) with TRBJ1-1, with a weak D call TRBD1 (5 bases). This CDR3 comprises 16 residues. Germline assignment: CDR1 LGHDT and CDR2 YNNKEL (reference sequence). Trimming took 1 base from V and 5 from J, leaving 17 bases between them. The DNA for the CDR3 is TGTGCCAGCAGCCAAGCTCAAGGGGCAGGGAAGACTGAAGCTTTCTTT. Residues: CASSQAQGAGKTEAFF.

This clone showed up just a few times. The chain combines TRBV4-3 with TRBJ1-3; maybe TRBD1 (5 bases). The CDR3 sequence is 13 residues long. Trimming removed 0 bases from V and 8 bases from J, with 8 bases in between. CDR1 is LGHNA, CDR2 YSLEER, per germline. The CDR3: CASSQDWGDTIYF. CDR3 nucleotide sequence: TGCGCCAGCAGCCAAGATTGGGGGGACACCATATATTTT.

This clone appeared a few times. This rearrangement joins TRBV20-1 to TRBJ2-3, with unresolved D. Trimming left V 3 bases short and J 0 bases short, with 16 bases between. CDR3 size: 16 residues. Germline loops: CDR1 DFQATT, CDR2 SNEGSKA (reference sequence). The CDR3 region is CSASAPWRSSTDTQYF. The CDR3 nucleotides read TGCAGTGCTAGTGCGCCGTGGCGGTCTAGCACAGATACGCAGTATTTT.

The chain has TRBV9 and TRBJ2-1; no clear D gene. Trimming removed 4 bases from V and 0 bases from J, with 11 bases in between. This CDR3 has 15 residues. Germline values: CDR1 SGDLS, CDR2 YYNGEE. CDR3 loop: CASSPSAGSYNEQFF. In DNA form, the CDR3 reads TGTGCCAGCAGCCCCTCCGCAGGCTCCTACAATGAGCAGTTCTTC.

The chain has TRBV7-3 and TRBJ2-5, with a possible D match to TRBD1 (6 bases). The CDR3 contains 13 residues. CDR1 is SGHTA, CDR2 FQGTGA, per germline. The V end lost 5 bases, the J end lost 4 bases, and 11 bases lay between the germline ends. The DNA for the CDR3 is TGTGCCAGCAGCGTACAGGGCTCAGAGACCCAGTACTTC. Protein sequence: CASSVQGSETQYF. Full variable domain (missing parts from reference TRBV7-3 and TRBJ2-5): GAGVSQTPSNKVTEKGKYVELRCDPISGHTALYWYRQSLGQGPEFLIYFQGTGAADDSGLPNDRFFAVRPEGSVSTLKIQRTERGDSAVYLCASSVQGSETQYFGPGTRLLVL.

The J gene is TRBJ2-2, the V gene TRBV5-5; a possible D gene is TRBD2 (5 bases). The V gene's germline CDR1 is SGHKS and CDR2 YYEKEE (reference sequence). The CDR3 has 16 residues. V dropped 4 bases and J dropped 7 bases, with 20 bases sitting between them. CDR3 in DNA: TGTGCCAGCAGCCCGGAGAGGGTTAGAGCCCTCGGGGAGCTGTTTTTT. It codes for CASSPERVRALGELFF.

This clone was counted a few times. One end of the junction fails to match germline, which may point to a read error. The chain carries TRBV4-3 and TRBJ1-6; TRBD1 might be the D (5 bases). The CDR3 loop spans 15 amino acids. CDR1 and CDR2 from the germline V gene are LGHNA and YSLEER. The CDR3, as DNA: TGCGCCACCAGCAGCGGGGGAACCTATAATTCACCCCTCCACTTT. Protein: CATSSGGTYNSPLHF.

The chain carries TRBV19 and TRBJ1-4; unclear D gene. V dropped 4 bases and J dropped 0 bases, with 12 bases sitting between them. The CDR3 consists of 16 residues. Looked up from germline, CDR1 is LNHDA and CDR2 is SQIVND (reference sequence). This CDR3 reads CASSKWQFTTNEKLFF. The CDR3 coding sequence is TGTGCCAGTAGTAAATGGCAGTTTACAACTAATGAAAAACTGTTTTTT.

The chain uses TRBV2 and TRBJ1-1; no clear D. CDR1 and CDR2 (germline): SNHLY, FYNNEI. V lost 3 bases to trimming and J lost 1 base, with 9 bases between them. This CDR3 has 14 amino acids. The CDR3 loop reads CASSEARRNTEAFF. In DNA form, the CDR3 reads TGTGCCAGCAGTGAGGCCCGGAGGAACACTGAAGCTTTCTTT. Filled out from reference TRBV2 and TRBJ1-1, the complete variable domain reads EPEVTQTPSHQVTQMGQEVILRCVPISNHLYFYWYRQILGQKVEFLVSFYNNEISEKSEIFDDQFSVERPDGSNFTLKIRSTKLEDSAMYFCASSEARRNTEAFFGQGTRLTVV.

This rearrangement joins TRBV5-4 to TRBJ2-5; 7 bases align to TRBD2. Germline V gene sequence: CDR1 SGHNT, CDR2 YYREEE (reference sequence). There are 15 residues in the CDR3. J gave up 2 bases and V 4 bases, and 8 bases lay outside the gene matches. The CDR3 DNA is TGTGCCAGCAGCGTCGGGGGGTCGTTGCAAGAGACCCAGTACTTC. Translating it yields CASSVGGSLQETQYF.